This TCR beta chain was identified during a study of regulatory T cells in long-lasting Graves disease. Time point meaning: newly diagnosed GD, antithyroid drugs for less than 3 months. Generation of the TCR library employed RNA extracted from PBMCs. The V gene lost 7 bases and the J gene lost 4 bases, with 16 bases spanning the gap. The CDR3 covers 14 residues. Germline CDR1 MNHNS, CDR2 SASEGT. The table lists this clonotype with many counts. Sequencing libraries for TCR beta were prepared with iRepertoire HTBI primers and Arm-PCR of CDR3 regions. TCRdb re-derived calls from the multiplex PCR reads in MiXCR, one entry per CDR3 protein. The data show fewer than 500,000 distinct CDR3 sequences, about a sixth seen once. This sample also appeared in a second study, on T cells in Graves' hyperthyroidism and ophthalmopathy.

The J gene is TRBJ1-1, the V gene TRBV6-1; D perhaps matches TRBD1 (5 bases). Here the sequenced sample was peripheral blood mononuclear cells (PBMCs), taken at new diagnosis, from a patient treated with antithyroid drugs. This TCR was sampled from a man aged 40-50 years with Graves disease. CDR3 loop: CASTPGGFSTEAFF. The CDR3 nucleotides read TGTGCCAGCACTCCGGGGGGGTTTAGCACTGAAGCTTTCTTT.